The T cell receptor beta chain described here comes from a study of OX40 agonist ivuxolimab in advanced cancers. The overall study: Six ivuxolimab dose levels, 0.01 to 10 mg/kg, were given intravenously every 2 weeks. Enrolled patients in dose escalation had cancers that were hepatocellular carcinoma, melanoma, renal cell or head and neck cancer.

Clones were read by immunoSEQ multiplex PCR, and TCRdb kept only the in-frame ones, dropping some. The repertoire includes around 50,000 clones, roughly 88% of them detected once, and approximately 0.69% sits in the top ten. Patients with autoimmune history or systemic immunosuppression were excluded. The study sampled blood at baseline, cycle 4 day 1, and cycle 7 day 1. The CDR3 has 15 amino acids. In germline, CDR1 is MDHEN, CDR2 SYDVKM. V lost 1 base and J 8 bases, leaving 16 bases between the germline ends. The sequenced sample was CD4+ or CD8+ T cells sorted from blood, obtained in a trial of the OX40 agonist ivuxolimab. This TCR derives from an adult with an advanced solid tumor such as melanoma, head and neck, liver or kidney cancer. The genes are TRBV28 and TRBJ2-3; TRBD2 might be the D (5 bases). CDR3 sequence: CASSLSGPQGSTQYF. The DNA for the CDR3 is TGTGCCAGCAGTTTATCCGGGCCCCAAGGGAGTACGCAGTATTTT.